The 32 T cell receptor beta chains below were found in one sample sequenced in a study of T cell therapy after organ transplantation. TCRdb keeps only in-frame clones here, not all; method: immunoSEQ multiplex PCR. The sample holds roughly 2,400 clones, roughly three quarters seen once. Which antigens these TCRs recognize remains unknown. Sample: CD8+ T cells from blood, taken before autologous CMV-specific T cell therapy. The source is a human patient who had received a solid organ transplant and had CMV disease.

The chain links TRBV5-1 to TRBJ2-5; D not resolved. The CDR3 loop spans 12 amino acids. Germline CDR1 is SGHRS and CDR2 is YFSETQ. V lost 4 bases to trimming and J lost 2 bases, with 6 bases between them. The CDR3: CASSPPQETQYF. Written as DNA, the CDR3 is TGCGCCAGCAGCCCACCACAAGAGACCCAGTACTTC.

The J gene is TRBJ2-1, the V gene TRBV6-8; 13 nucleotides match TRBD2. Germline V lookup: CDR1 MNHGY, CDR2 SAAAGT. Unmatched junction bases numbered 4, after V lost 7 bases and J lost 7 bases. This CDR3 has 14 residues. The CDR3 here is CASNGLAGDNEQFF. The CDR3 region has the DNA TGTGCCAGCAACGGACTAGCGGGAGATAATGAGCAGTTCTTC.

The CDR3 bases are TGTGCCAGCAGTTATTGGGGGAGGGCCGGAGGCTACGAGCAGTACTTC. This sequence encodes CASSYWGRAGGYEQYF. The gene calls are TRBV27 and TRBJ2-7, with 7 bases identical to TRBD2. The CDR3 has 16 amino acids. The junction had 12 bases not matched to a gene; V was cut back by 4 bases and J by 3 bases. Germline V lookup: CDR1 MNHEY, CDR2 SMNVEV (reference sequence).

The CDR3 nucleotides read TGCGCCAGCAGCATAACCGATGGGACAGGGGTAACCGGGGAGCTGTTTTTT. It yields the protein CASSITDGTGVTGELFF. V is TRBV5-1 and J is TRBJ2-2; 10 bases are shared with TRBD1. V lost 4 bases to trimming and J lost 5 bases; unmatched junction nucleotides: 11. This CDR3 spans 17 amino acids. Per germline, CDR1 SGHRS and CDR2 YFSETQ.

Within the sample, this clone is medium-sized. J is TRBJ1-3 and V is TRBV28; maybe TRBD1 (5 bases). V lost 3 bases, J lost 3 bases, and 18 bases lay in between. The germline V gene has CDR1 MDHEN and CDR2 SYDVKM. The CDR3 is made up of 17 amino acids. This chain's CDR3 is CASSFLIGGNSGNTIYF. CDR3 nucleotide sequence: TGTGCCAGCAGTTTTTTAATTGGGGGGAACAGTGGAAACACCATATATTTT.

This chain connects TRBV10-1 to TRBJ2-1, with TRBD2 identical over 13 bases. Germline V CDR1 and CDR2: WNHNN, SYGVQD (reference sequence). Trimming at V came to 7 bases and at J to 3 bases, leaving 6 bases not matched to a gene. The CDR3 is made up of 16 amino acids. The DNA of the CDR3 is TGCGCCAGCATTAGGGGACTAGCGGGGATCTACAATGAGCAGTTCTTC. It is translated as CASIRGLAGIYNEQFF.

This clone was detected once. The CDR3: CASSVGSGIPNEQFF. DNA for the CDR3: TGTGCCAGCAGCGTAGGTAGCGGGATCCCCAATGAGCAGTTCTTC. V and J are TRBV9 and TRBJ2-1, with TRBD2 identical over 8 bases. Trimming took 0 bases from V and 6 from J; bases not matched to a gene: 5. CDR1 and CDR2 from the germline V gene are SGDLS and YYNGEE. The CDR3 runs 15 residues. Full variable domain (remainder filled in from reference TRBV9 and TRBJ2-1): DSGVTQTPKHLITATGQRVTLRCSPRSGDLSVYWYQQSLDQGLQFLIQYYNGEERAKGNILERFSAQQFPDLHSELNLSSLELGDSALYFCASSVGSGIPNEQFFGPGTRLTVL.

The V gene is TRBV27, the J gene TRBJ1-5, with 8 positions matching TRBD1. There are 15 residues in the CDR3. J was trimmed by 5 bases and V by 4 bases; bases with no gene match: 7. Looked up from germline, CDR1 is MNHEY and CDR2 is SMNVEV (reference sequence). CDR3 protein: CASSYRGDIYQPQHF. The CDR3 coding sequence is TGTGCCAGCAGTTACAGGGGGGACATCTATCAGCCCCAGCATTTT.

The chain employs TRBV5-6 and TRBJ1-5, with TRBD1 as a possible D gene (5 bases). The CDR3 length is 15 residues. Germline lookup yields CDR1 SGHDT and CDR2 YYEEEE. Deletions cut 0 bases from V and 0 bases from J, with 7 bases between. The CDR3 is CASSLGQYSNQPQHF. The CDR3 DNA reads TGTGCCAGCAGCTTGGGACAGTATAGCAATCAGCCCCAGCATTTT. Full variable domain (missing parts from reference TRBV5-6 and TRBJ1-5): DAGVTQSPTHLIKTRGQQVTLRCSPKSGHDTVSWYQQALGQGPQFIFQYYEEEERQRGNFPDRFSGHQFPNYSSELNVNALLLGDSALYLCASSLGQYSNQPQHFGDGTRLSIL.

V usage is TRBV19 and J usage is TRBJ2-1; D remains ambiguous. Germline lookup yields CDR1 LNHDA and CDR2 SQIVND (reference sequence). This CDR3 is 13 amino acids long. V was pared by 3 bases and J by 2 bases, with 5 bases between. For the CDR3, the DNA is TGTGCCAGTAGTATGACGACCTACAATGAGCAGTTCTTC. This sequence encodes CASSMTTYNEQFF.

V is TRBV27 and J is TRBJ2-5; 7 bases align to TRBD1. The last part of the DNA fits TRBJ2-7 better; the J call may be wrong. CDR1 is MNHEY and CDR2 is SMNVEV in the germline V gene (reference sequence). The CDR3 covers 16 residues. CDR3 protein: CASSPSSGTETYEQYF. CDR3 nucleotide sequence: TGTGCCAGCAGTCCTTCTTCCGGGACAGAGACCTACGAGCAGTACTTC.

In this sample, this clone turned up a few times. The genes are TRBV28 and TRBJ2-3; 15 bases line up with TRBD2. Germline CDR1 reads MDHEN; CDR2 reads SYDVKM. V trimming: 5 bases; J trimming: 1 base; junction bases outside the gene matches: 10. The CDR3 has 19 amino acids. CDR3 nucleotide sequence: TGTGCCAGCAGTCCCACAGGGACTAGCGGGAGGCAACGCACAGATACGCAGTATTTT. Its protein is CASSPTGTSGRQRTDTQYF.

This clone was detected only once. The J gene is TRBJ2-7, the V gene TRBV7-2, with D possibly being TRBD1 (5 bases). The CDR3 runs 17 residues. The germline V gene has CDR1 SGHTA and CDR2 FQGNSA. Between the trimmed V and J ends, which lost 1 base and 6 bases, there was a span of 22 bases. CDR3 loop: CASSLGGQGYLRFEQYF. The CDR3 bases are TGTGCCAGCAGCTTAGGGGGCCAGGGCTACTTACGGTTCGAGCAGTACTTC. The full variable domain, with the rest looked up from reference TRBV7-2 and TRBJ2-7, is GAGVSQSPSNKVTEKGKDVELRCDPISGHTALYWYRQSLGQGLEFLIYFQGNSAPDKSGLPSDRFSAERTGGSVSTLTIQRTQQEDSAVYLCASSLGGQGYLRFEQYFGPGTRLTVT.

As regards this clone: An end of the junction differs from the germline gene, which may be a read error. This chain joins TRBV5-5 and TRBJ2-7, with 7 bases that match TRBD2. CDR3 size: 14 residues. CDR1 is SGHKS, CDR2 YYEKEE, per germline (reference sequence). CDR3: CASSHGEGNYEQYF. The DNA of the CDR3 is TGCGCCAGCAGCCATGGGGAGGGGAACTACGAGCAGTACTTC.

V gene TRBV7-6 combines with J gene TRBJ2-3, with a tentative D call TRBD2 (6 bases). The germline V and J ends were trimmed by 1 base and 4 bases, with 15 bases remaining between them. Germline lookup yields CDR1 SGHVS and CDR2 FNYEAQ. The CDR3 has 16 amino acids. This CDR3 is CASSLVRLAPADTQYF. The CDR3 DNA is TGTGCCAGCAGCTTAGTCCGGCTAGCGCCTGCAGATACGCAGTATTTT.

V usage is TRBV27 and J usage is TRBJ2-7, with 11 bases identical to TRBD2. The J segment lost 2 bases and the V segment lost 3 bases, leaving 12 bases of the junction unmatched. The CDR3 is 18 residues long. Germline CDR1 is MNHEY and CDR2 is SMNVEV (reference sequence). DNA for the CDR3: TGTGCCAGCAGTTTGATGGTAGCGGGAGGGCCTCTGACCTACGAGCAGTACTTC. Translation: CASSLMVAGGPLTYEQYF.

This clone was found a few times. The V call is TRBV7-9, the J call TRBJ2-1, with D uncertain. V shed 7 bases and J shed 5 bases, with 15 bases lying between them. CDR1 is SEHNR, CDR2 FQNEAQ, per germline (reference sequence). The CDR3 covers 14 residues. CDR3 bases: TGTGCCAGCACTGAACGGGCATACCACAATGAGCAGTTCTTC. Its protein product is CASTERAYHNEQFF.

The chain links TRBV27 to TRBJ2-4; 12 bases line up with TRBD2. CDR1 is MNHEY, CDR2 SMNVEV, per germline (reference sequence). V lost 6 bases, J lost 11 bases, and 8 bases stayed unmatched. There are 14 residues in the CDR3. The DNA of the CDR3 is TGTGCCAGCAGCAATCTAGCGGGAGGGTCGGTTCAGTACTTC. It translates to CASSNLAGGSVQYF.

This chain connects TRBV7-9 to TRBJ2-7; TRBD1 aligns across 7 bases. CDR3 size: 15 residues. Germline V lookup: CDR1 SEHNR, CDR2 FQNEAQ (reference sequence). J gave up 0 bases and V 3 bases, and 5 bases lay outside the gene matches. In nucleotides, the CDR3 is TGTGCCAGCAGCTTGGGGACAGCCAGCTCCTACGAGCAGTACTTC. This translates into CASSLGTASSYEQYF.

V and J are TRBV28 and TRBJ1-1, with a possible D match to TRBD1 (5 bases). Germline V gives CDR1 MDHEN, CDR2 SYDVKM. The CDR3 spans 14 residues. V gave up 0 bases and J gave up 7 bases, with 12 bases separating them. This CDR3 is CASSLWGRKVEAFF. The CDR3 DNA is TGTGCCAGCAGTTTATGGGGGCGCAAAGTTGAAGCTTTCTTT. The whole variable domain, remainder taken from reference TRBV28 and TRBJ1-1, is DVKVTQSSRYLVKRTGEKVFLECVQDMDHENMFWYRQDPGLGLRLIYFSYDVKMKEKGDIPEGYSVSREKKERFSLILESASTNQTSMYLCASSLWGRKVEAFFGQGTRLTVV.

The sample holds a few counts of this clone. This chain connects TRBV5-6 to TRBJ1-1, with D hard to call. With 1 base removed from V and 7 bases from J, the gap between germline ends came to 14 bases. The CDR3 extends over 14 amino acids. Germline V lookup: CDR1 SGHDT, CDR2 YYEEEE. CDR3 in amino acids: CASSLRALWGEAFF. CDR3 DNA: TGTGCCAGCAGCTTGCGGGCCCTCTGGGGTGAAGCTTTCTTT.

The chain employs TRBV28 and TRBJ2-3; 7 bases agree with TRBD1. Per the germline V gene, CDR1 is MDHEN and CDR2 is SYDVKM. The V segment lost 7 bases and the J segment 6 bases; nucleotides outside the gene matches: 4. This CDR3 spans 12 amino acids. The CDR3 here is CASTWTGDTQYF. In DNA, the CDR3 is TGTGCCAGCACTTGGACAGGTGATACGCAGTATTTT.

The V and J genes are TRBV2 and TRBJ1-3, with D unresolved. V gave up 7 bases and J gave up 11 bases, with 15 bases separating them. Germline V gene sequence: CDR1 SNHLY, CDR2 FYNNEI. This CDR3 contains 12 residues. Here the CDR3 reads CASKPGNKAIYF. In DNA form, the CDR3 reads TGTGCCAGCAAGCCTGGGAATAAAGCCATATATTTT. The full variable domain, in which reference TRBV2 and TRBJ1-3 provide the parts outside the CDR3, is EPEVTQTPSHQVTQMGQEVILRCVPISNHLYFYWYRQILGQKVEFLVSFYNNEISEKSEIFDDQFSVERPDGSNFTLKIRSTKLEDSAMYFCASKPGNKAIYFGEGSWLTVV.

The V gene is TRBV11-2, the J gene TRBJ2-7; TRBD2 is a possible D gene (7 bases). The germline V and J ends were trimmed by 7 bases and 3 bases, with 25 bases remaining between them. The germline gives CDR1 SGHAT, CDR2 FQNNGV. The CDR3 has 17 amino acids. Here the CDR3 reads CASTPIEGGREIYEQYF. The CDR3, as DNA: TGTGCCAGCACCCCGATCGAGGGGGGGCGGGAGATCTACGAGCAGTACTTC.

This rearrangement joins TRBV4-2 to TRBJ1-5; D uncertain. The CDR3 spans 13 residues. Germline-derived CDR1 and CDR2 are LGHNA and YNFKEQ. Trimming shortened V by 1 base and J by 4 bases, and 5 bases separated the two germline ends. The CDR3 sequence: CASSQVGNQPQHF. In nucleotides, the CDR3 is TGTGCCAGCAGCCAAGTTGGGAATCAGCCCCAGCATTTT.

In this sample, this clone turned up a few times. The CDR3 DNA sequence: TGCGCCAGCAGCCAAGTAGCCAGGAGAGAGACCCAGTACTTC. The encoded protein is CASSQVARRETQYF. V usage is TRBV4-3 and J usage is TRBJ2-5; D uncertain. Germline V gene sequence: CDR1 LGHNA, CDR2 YSLEER. Trimming took 1 base from V and 4 from J, leaving 10 bases between them. The CDR3 has 14 residues.

This sequence joins TRBV25-1 and TRBJ1-5, with D possibly matching TRBD1 (5 bases). The V and J ends lost 2 bases and 5 bases respectively, with 7 bases between them. This CDR3 spans 13 amino acids. Germline loops: CDR1 MGHDK, CDR2 SYGVNS. CDR3 amino acids: CASSEGADQPQHF. CDR3 DNA: TGTGCCAGCAGTGAAGGGGCTGATCAGCCCCAGCATTTT.

In this sample, this clone turned up a few times. The chain couples TRBV10-1 to TRBJ2-7; tentative D call: TRBD1 (5 bases). The CDR3 has 14 residues. Germline values: CDR1 WNHNN, CDR2 SYGVQD (reference sequence). The V gene lost 5 bases and the J gene lost 3 bases, with 14 bases spanning the gap. The CDR3 sequence is CASSPGRADYEQYF. CDR3 nucleotide sequence: TGCGCCAGCAGTCCAGGCAGGGCCGACTACGAGCAGTACTTC.

This clone has only a few counts. The rearrangement uses TRBV28 and TRBJ2-5; no clear D. Germline V gene lookup returns CDR1 MDHEN and CDR2 SYDVKM. The V and J ends lost 3 bases and 0 bases respectively, with 8 bases between them. This CDR3 spans 14 amino acids. CDR3 residues: CASSFGQNQETQYF. The CDR3 DNA sequence: TGTGCCAGCAGTTTTGGTCAGAACCAAGAGACCCAGTACTTC.

This clone is deemed hyperexpanded (1% or more). The chain couples TRBV28 to TRBJ1-1, with TRBD1 identical over 11 bases. The CDR3 totals 18 residues. V shed 5 bases and J 3 bases; nucleotides not matched to a gene: 14. Germline lookup yields CDR1 MDHEN and CDR2 SYDVKM. The CDR3 sequence: CASSTGYPRDRGDTEAFF. The CDR3 DNA follows: TGTGCCAGCAGTACCGGTTACCCGAGGGACAGGGGGGACACTGAAGCTTTCTTT.

This clone turned up a few times. V and J are TRBV30 and TRBJ1-2, with D perhaps matching TRBD1 (6 bases). V was clipped by 1 base and J by 2 bases, with 23 bases between them. The germline CDR1 and CDR2 sequences are GTSNPN and SVGIG (reference sequence). This CDR3 is built from 18 residues. CDR3 protein: CAWSDGGTSYHANYGYTF. The CDR3 DNA is TGTGCCTGGAGTGACGGGGGCACATCCTATCATGCCAACTATGGCTACACCTTC.

This chain uses TRBV7-3 with TRBJ2-7; 9 bases are a match to TRBD1. CDR1 SGHTA and CDR2 FQGTGA come from the germline V gene. The ends lost 5 bases at V and 3 bases at J; junction bases unmatched: 8. This CDR3 comprises 15 residues. CDR3 nucleotides: TGTGCCAGCAGCGCCTCCGGGACAGGGTACTACGAGCAGTACTTC. Protein sequence: CASSASGTGYYEQYF.